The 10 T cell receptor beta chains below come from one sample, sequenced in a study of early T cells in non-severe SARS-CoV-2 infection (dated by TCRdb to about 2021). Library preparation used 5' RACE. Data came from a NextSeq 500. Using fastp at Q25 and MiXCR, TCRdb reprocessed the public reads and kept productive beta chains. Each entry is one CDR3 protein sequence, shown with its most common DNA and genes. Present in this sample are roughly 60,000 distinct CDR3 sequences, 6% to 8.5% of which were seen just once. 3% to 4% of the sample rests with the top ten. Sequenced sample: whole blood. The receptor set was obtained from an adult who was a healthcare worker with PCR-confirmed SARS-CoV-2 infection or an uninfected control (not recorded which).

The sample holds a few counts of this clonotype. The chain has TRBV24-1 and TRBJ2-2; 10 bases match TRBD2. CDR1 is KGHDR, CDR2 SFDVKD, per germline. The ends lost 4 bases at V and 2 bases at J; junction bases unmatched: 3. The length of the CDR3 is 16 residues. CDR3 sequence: CATSEWTSGNTGELFF. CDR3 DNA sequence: TGTGCCACCAGTGAGTGGACTAGCGGCAACACCGGGGAGCTGTTTTTT.

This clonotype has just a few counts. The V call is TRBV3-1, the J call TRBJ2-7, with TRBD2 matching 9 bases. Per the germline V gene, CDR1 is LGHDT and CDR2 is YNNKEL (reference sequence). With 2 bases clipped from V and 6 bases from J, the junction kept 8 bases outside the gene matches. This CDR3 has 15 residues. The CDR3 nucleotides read TGTGCCAGCAGCCAATCGGGCCTTAGCGGGGGCGAGCAGTACTTC. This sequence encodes CASSQSGLSGGEQYF.

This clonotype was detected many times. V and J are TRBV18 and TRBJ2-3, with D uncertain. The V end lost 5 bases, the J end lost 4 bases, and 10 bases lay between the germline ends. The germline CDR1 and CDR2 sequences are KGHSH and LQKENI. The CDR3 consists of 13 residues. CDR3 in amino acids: CASSSPNPDTQYF. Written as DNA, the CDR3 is TGTGCCAGCTCATCTCCGAACCCAGATACGCAGTATTTT.

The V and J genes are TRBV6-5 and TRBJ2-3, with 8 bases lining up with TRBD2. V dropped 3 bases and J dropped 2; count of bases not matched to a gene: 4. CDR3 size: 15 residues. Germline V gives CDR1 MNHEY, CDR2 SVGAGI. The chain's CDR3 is CASSYSGVLTDTQYF. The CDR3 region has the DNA TGTGCCAGCAGTTATAGCGGGGTTCTCACAGATACGCAGTATTTT.

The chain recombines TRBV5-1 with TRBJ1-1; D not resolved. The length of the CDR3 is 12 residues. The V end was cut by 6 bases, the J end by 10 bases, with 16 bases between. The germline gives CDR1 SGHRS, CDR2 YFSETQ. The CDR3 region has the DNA TGCGCCAGCAACGGACGGGAGCCTGGAGCTTTCTTT. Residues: CASNGREPGAFF. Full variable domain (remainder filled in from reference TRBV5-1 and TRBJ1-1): KAGVTQTPRYLIKTRGQQVTLSCSPISGHRSVSWYQQTPGQGLQFLFEYFSETQRNKGNFPGRFSGRQFSNSRSEMNVSTLELGDSALYLCASNGREPGAFFGQGTRLTVV.

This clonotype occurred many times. The CDR3 DNA is TGTGCCAGTAAAACGGGAGATCCCACAGATACGCAGTATTTT. It translates to CASKTGDPTDTQYF. The chain is built from TRBV19 and TRBJ2-3; D possibly corresponds to TRBD2 (6 bases). Per the germline V gene, CDR1 is LNHDA and CDR2 is SQIVND (reference sequence). The CDR3 has 14 amino acids. Trimming pared 7 bases from V and 2 bases from J, leaving 13 bases between.

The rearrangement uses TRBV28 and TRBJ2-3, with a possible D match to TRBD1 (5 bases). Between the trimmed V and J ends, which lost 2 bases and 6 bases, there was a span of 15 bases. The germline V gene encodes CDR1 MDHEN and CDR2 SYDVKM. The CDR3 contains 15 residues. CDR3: CASSLGGARRDTQYF. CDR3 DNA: TGTGCCAGCAGTTTAGGTGGGGCCCGGCGGGATACGCAGTATTTT. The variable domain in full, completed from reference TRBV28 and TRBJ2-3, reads DVKVTQSSRYLVKRTGEKVFLECVQDMDHENMFWYRQDPGLGLRLIYFSYDVKMKEKGDIPEGYSVSREKKERFSLILESASTNQTSMYLCASSLGGARRDTQYFGPGTRLTVL.

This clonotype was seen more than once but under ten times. CDR3 region: CASSFRTSEQFF. The CDR3 DNA reads TGTGCCAGCAGTTTCCGGACCTCTGAGCAGTTCTTC. V is TRBV27 and J is TRBJ2-1; D unclear. The CDR3 has 12 amino acids. V lost 3 bases to trimming and J lost 9 bases, with 9 bases between them. Germline V lookup: CDR1 MNHEY, CDR2 SMNVEV (reference sequence).

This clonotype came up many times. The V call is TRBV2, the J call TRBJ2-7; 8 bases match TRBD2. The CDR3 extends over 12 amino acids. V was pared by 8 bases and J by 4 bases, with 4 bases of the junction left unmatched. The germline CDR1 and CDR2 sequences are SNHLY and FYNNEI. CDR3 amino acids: CASGSGSYEQYF. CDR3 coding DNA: TGTGCCAGCGGAAGCGGGAGTTACGAGCAGTACTTC.

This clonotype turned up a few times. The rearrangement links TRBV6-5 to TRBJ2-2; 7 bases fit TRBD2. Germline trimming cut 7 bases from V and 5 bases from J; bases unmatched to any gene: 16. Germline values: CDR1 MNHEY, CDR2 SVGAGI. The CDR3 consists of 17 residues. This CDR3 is CASKGGRSSRWTGELFF. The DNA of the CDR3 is TGTGCCAGCAAGGGCGGGAGAAGTAGTAGGTGGACCGGGGAGCTGTTTTTT.